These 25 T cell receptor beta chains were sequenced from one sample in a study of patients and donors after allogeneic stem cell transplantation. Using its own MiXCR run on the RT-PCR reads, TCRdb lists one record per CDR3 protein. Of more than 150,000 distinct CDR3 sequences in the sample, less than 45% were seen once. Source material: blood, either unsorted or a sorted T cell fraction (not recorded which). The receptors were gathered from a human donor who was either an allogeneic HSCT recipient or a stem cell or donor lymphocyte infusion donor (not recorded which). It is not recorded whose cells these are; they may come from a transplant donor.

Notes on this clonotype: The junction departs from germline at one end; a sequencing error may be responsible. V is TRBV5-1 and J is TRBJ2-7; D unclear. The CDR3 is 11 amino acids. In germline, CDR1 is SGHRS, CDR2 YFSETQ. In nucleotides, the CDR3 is TGCGCCAGCAGAAGTTCCTACGAGCGGTACTTC. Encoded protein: CASRSSYERYF.

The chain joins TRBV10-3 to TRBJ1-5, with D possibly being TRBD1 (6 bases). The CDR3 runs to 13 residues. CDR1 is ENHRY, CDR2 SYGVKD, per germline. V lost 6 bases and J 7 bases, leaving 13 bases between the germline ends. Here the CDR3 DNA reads TGTGCCATCAGCGGAATACAGGGCCAGCCCCAGCATTTT. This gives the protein CAISGIQGQPQHF.

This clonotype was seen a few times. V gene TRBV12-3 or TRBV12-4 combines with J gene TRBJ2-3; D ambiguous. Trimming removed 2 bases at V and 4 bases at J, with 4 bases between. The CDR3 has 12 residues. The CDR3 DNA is TGTGCCAGCAGTTTATCGGCAGATACGCAGTATTTT. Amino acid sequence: CASSLSADTQYF.

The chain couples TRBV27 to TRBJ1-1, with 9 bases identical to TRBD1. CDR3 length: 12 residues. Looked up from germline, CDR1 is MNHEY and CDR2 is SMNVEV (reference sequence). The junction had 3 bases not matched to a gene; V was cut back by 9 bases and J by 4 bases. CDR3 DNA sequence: TGTGCCAGGGTGGACAGGGGCACTGAAGCTTTCTTT. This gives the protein CARVDRGTEAFF.

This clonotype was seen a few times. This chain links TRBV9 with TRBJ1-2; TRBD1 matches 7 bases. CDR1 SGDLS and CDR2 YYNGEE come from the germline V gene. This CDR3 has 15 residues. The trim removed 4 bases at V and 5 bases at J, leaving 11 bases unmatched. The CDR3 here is CASSSSLSGQYGYTF. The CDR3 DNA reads TGTGCCAGCAGCTCATCACTTTCGGGACAGTATGGCTACACCTTC.

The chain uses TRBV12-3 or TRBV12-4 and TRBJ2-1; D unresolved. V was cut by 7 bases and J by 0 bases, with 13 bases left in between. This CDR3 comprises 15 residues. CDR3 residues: CASIPSVGSYNEQFF. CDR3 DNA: TGTGCCAGCATTCCCTCAGTGGGCTCCTACAATGAGCAGTTCTTC.

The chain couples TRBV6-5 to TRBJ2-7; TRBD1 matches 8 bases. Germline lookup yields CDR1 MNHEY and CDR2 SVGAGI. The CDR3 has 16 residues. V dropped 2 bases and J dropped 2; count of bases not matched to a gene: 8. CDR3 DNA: TGTGCCAGCAGTTACGCCGGGACAGGCGTAGCCTACGAGCAGTACTTC. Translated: CASSYAGTGVAYEQYF.

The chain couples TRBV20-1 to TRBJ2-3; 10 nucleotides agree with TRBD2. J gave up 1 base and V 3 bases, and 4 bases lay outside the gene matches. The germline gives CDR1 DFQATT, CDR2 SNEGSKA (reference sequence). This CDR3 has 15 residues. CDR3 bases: TGCAGTGCTAGTCCCGGGACTAGCGGCACAGATACGCAGTATTTT. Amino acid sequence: CSASPGTSGTDTQYF.

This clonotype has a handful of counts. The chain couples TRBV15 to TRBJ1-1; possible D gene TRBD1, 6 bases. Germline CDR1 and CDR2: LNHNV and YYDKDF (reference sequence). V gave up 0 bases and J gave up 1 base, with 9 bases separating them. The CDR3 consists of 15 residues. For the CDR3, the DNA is TGTGCCACCAGCAGAGATCGGGGGGCGAACACTGAAGCTTTCTTT. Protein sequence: CATSRDRGANTEAFF.

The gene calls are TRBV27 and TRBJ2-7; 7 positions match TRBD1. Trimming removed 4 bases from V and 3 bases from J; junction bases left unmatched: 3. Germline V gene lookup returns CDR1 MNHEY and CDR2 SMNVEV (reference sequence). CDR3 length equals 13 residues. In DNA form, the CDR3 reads TGTGCCAGCAGTTACGGACAGGTCTACGAGCAGTACTTC. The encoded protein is CASSYGQVYEQYF.

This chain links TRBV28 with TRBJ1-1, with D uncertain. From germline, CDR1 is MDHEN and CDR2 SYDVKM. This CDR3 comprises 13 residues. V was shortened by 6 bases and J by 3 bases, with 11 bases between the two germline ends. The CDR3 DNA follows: TGTGCCAGCAGCCCGCGTAGCGACACTGAAGCTTTCTTT. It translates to CASSPRSDTEAFF.

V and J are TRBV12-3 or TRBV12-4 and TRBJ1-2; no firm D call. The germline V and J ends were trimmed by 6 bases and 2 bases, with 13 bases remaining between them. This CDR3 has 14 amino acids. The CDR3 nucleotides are TGTGCCAGCAGCGCCGGGAGCAGAAACTATGGCTACACCTTC. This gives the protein CASSAGSRNYGYTF.

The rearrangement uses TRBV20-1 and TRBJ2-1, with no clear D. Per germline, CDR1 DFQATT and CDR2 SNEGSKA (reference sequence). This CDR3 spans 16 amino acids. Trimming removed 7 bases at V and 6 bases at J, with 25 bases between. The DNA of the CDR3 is TGCAGTGTTAGCCCCTCTGAGGTAGCTATGCCCAATGAGCAGTTCTTC. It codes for CSVSPSEVAMPNEQFF.

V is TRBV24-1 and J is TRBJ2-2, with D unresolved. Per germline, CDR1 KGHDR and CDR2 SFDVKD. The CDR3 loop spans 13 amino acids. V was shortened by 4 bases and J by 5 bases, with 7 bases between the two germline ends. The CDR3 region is CATSEPGTGELFF. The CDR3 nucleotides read TGTGCCACCAGTGAACCAGGAACCGGGGAGCTGTTTTTT.

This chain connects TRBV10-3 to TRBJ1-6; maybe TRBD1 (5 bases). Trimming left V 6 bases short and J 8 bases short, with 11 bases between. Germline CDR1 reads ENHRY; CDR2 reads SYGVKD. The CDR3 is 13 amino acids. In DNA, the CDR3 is TGTGCCATCAGCCAGGGAACAGATTCACCCCTCCACTTT. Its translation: CAISQGTDSPLHF.

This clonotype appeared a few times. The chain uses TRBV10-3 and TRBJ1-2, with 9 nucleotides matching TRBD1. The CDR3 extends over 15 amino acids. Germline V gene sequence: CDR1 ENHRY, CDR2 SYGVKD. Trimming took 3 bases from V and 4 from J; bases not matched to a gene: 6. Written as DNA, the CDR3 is TGTGCCATCAGTGAAGCCGGGACAGGGACCTATGGCTACACCTTC. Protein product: CAISEAGTGTYGYTF.

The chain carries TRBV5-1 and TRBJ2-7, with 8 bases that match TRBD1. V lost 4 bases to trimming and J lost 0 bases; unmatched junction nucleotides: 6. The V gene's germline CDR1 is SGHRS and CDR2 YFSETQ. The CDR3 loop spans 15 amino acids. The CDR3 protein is CASSDTGQASYEQYF. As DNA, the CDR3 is TGCGCCAGCAGCGATACGGGACAGGCCTCCTACGAGCAGTACTTC.

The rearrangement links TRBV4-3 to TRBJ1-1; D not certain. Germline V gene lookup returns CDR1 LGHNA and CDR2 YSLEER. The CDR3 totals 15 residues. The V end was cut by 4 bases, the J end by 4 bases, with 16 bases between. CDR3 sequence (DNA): TGCGCCAGCAGCCCCAGAGCGCACGGAACCACTGAAGCTTTCTTT. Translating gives CASSPRAHGTTEAFF.

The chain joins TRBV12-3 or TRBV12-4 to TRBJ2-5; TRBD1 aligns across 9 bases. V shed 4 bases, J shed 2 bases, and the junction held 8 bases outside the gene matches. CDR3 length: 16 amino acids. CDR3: CASSSTGGLRQETQYF. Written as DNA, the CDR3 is TGTGCCAGCAGTTCCACAGGGGGCCTCAGGCAAGAGACCCAGTACTTC.

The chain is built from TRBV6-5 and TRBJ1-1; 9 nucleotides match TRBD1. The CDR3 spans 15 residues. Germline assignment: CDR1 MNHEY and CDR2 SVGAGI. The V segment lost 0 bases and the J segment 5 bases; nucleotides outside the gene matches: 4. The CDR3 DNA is TGTGCCAGCAGTTACTCGGACAGGGGAAGGACTGAAGCTTTCTTT. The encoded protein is CASSYSDRGRTEAFF.

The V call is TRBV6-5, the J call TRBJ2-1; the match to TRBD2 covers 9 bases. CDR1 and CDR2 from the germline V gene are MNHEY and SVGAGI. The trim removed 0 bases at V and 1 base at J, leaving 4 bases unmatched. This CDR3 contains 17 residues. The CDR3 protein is CASSYSGLAGSYNEQFF. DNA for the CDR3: TGTGCCAGCAGTTACTCTGGGCTAGCGGGATCCTACAATGAGCAGTTCTTC.

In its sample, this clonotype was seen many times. The CDR3 region has the DNA TGTGCCAGCAGTTTAGACGGACCGAACACTGAAGCTTTCTTT. Its translation: CASSLDGPNTEAFF. V is TRBV5-5 and J is TRBJ1-1; D gene unclear. V was cut by 5 bases and J by 1 base, with 12 bases left in between. Germline-derived CDR1 and CDR2 are SGHKS and YYEKEE (reference sequence). This CDR3 has 14 residues. Combining the CDR3 with reference TRBV5-5 and TRBJ1-1 gives the whole variable domain DAGVTQSPTHLIKTRGQQVTLRCSPISGHKSVSWYQQVLGQGPQFIFQYYEKEERGRGNFPDRFSARQFPNYSSELNVNALLLGDSALYLCASSLDGPNTEAFFGQGTRLTVV.

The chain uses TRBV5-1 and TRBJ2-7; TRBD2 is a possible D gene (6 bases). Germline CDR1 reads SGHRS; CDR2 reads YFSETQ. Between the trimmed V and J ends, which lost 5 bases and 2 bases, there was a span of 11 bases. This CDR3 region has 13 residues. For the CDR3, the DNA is TGCGCCAGCAGGCTGGCGGGACCCTACGAGCAGTACTTC. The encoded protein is CASRLAGPYEQYF.

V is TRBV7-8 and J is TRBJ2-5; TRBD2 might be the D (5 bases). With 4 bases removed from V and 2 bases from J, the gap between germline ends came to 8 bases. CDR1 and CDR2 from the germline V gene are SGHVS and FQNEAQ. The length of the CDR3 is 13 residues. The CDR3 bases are TGTGCCAGCAGCTCCCGGAGGCAAGAGACCCAGTACTTC. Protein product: CASSSRRQETQYF.

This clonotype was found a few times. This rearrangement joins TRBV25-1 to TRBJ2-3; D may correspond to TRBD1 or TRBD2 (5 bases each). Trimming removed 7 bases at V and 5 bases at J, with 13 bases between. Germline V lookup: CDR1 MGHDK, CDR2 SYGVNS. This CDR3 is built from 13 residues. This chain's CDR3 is CASTERGLDTQYF. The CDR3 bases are TGTGCCAGCACCGAACGGGGCCTAGATACGCAGTATTTT. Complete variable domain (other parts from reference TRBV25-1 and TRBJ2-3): EADIYQTPRYLVIGTGKKITLECSQTMGHDKMYWYQQDPGMELHLIHYSYGVNSTEKGDLSSESTVSRIRTEHFPLTLESARPSHTSQYLCASTERGLDTQYFGPGTRLTVL.